These 20 T cell receptor beta chains share one sample of origin, sequenced in a study of T cell repertoires in cytomegalovirus infection. TCRdb re-called the reads with MiXCR, one entry per CDR3 protein. The sample contains about 530,000 distinct CDR3 sequences, about 26% of which appear only once. The sequenced sample consisted of PBMCs. These receptor sequences come from a human donor in good health (CMV status not recorded). Some clones in this sample may be carry-over from other donors' samples.

This clonotype was observed many times. The chain is built from TRBV6-2 or TRBV6-3 and TRBJ2-7, with 10 bases identical to TRBD2. The CDR3 has 16 residues. J gave up 4 bases and V 4 bases, and 10 bases lay outside the gene matches. CDR1 MNHEY and CDR2 SVGEGT come from the germline V gene. Here the CDR3 reads CASSSILGLAAYEQYV. The CDR3 DNA sequence: TGTGCCAGCAGTTCAATCCTCGGACTAGCGGCTTACGAGCAGTACGTC.

V usage is TRBV7-2 and J usage is TRBJ1-6; 9 bases are a match to TRBD1. V shed 5 bases and J 6 bases; nucleotides not matched to a gene: 11. CDR3 length: 17 residues. CDR1 SGHTA and CDR2 FQGNSA come from the germline V gene. This CDR3 reads CASSLMPPTGGNSPLHF. DNA of the CDR3: TGTGCCAGCAGCCTAATGCCGCCGACAGGGGGTAATTCACCCCTCCACTTT.

This clonotype was recorded a few times. The rearrangement joins TRBV27 to TRBJ1-2; 7 bases map to TRBD1. J lost 5 bases, V lost 5 bases, and 8 bases had no gene match. Germline assignment: CDR1 MNHEY and CDR2 SMNVEV (reference sequence). The CDR3 runs 14 residues. The CDR3 loop is CASSPSGQLYGYTF. The CDR3 bases are TGTGCCAGCAGTCCCTCGGGACAGTTATATGGCTACACCTTC.

In this sample, this clonotype turned up many times. The CDR3 is CASSLALGGSYNEQFF. In nucleotides, the CDR3 is TGTGCCAGCAGCTTAGCGCTTGGCGGGTCCTACAATGAGCAGTTCTTC. The chain is built from TRBV7-2 and TRBJ2-1; tentatively, D is TRBD2 (5 bases). The germline CDR1 and CDR2 sequences are SGHTA and FQGNSA. Trimming stripped 0 bases from V and 1 base from J, with 10 bases between. The CDR3 has 16 amino acids.

The chain employs TRBV12-3 or TRBV12-4 and TRBJ2-2; D may be TRBD1 (5 bases). Trimming took 5 bases from V and 1 from J, leaving 11 bases between them. This CDR3 has 15 amino acids. The CDR3 nucleotides read TGTGCCAGCAGTCTTTATACAGGGAACACCGGGGAGCTGTTTTTT. Translated: CASSLYTGNTGELFF.

This clonotype was recorded at least ten times. The V call is TRBV6-2 or TRBV6-3, the J call TRBJ2-7, with 7 bases matching TRBD2. The germline V gene has CDR1 MNHEY and CDR2 SVGEGT. The CDR3 runs to 14 residues. Germline trimming cut 4 bases from V and 2 bases from J; bases unmatched to any gene: 5. The CDR3 loop is CASSLAGATYEQYV. DNA for the CDR3: TGTGCCAGCAGTTTGGCGGGAGCCACCTACGAGCAGTACGTC.

This clonotype was counted between two and nine times. The J gene is TRBJ2-7, the V gene TRBV27; possibly TRBD2 for D (6 bases). Per the germline V gene, CDR1 is MNHEY and CDR2 is SMNVEV (reference sequence). The V end was cut by 5 bases, the J end by 6 bases, with 17 bases between. This CDR3 comprises 14 residues. The CDR3 loop is CASSALGLPPEQYF. As DNA, the CDR3 is TGTGCCAGCAGTGCTCTGGGACTTCCCCCCGAGCAGTACTTC.

V usage is TRBV6-6 and J usage is TRBJ1-5; D is possibly TRBD1 (5 bases). The CDR3 is 18 amino acids. The germline V and J ends were trimmed by 0 bases and 2 bases, with 17 bases remaining between them. CDR1 is MNHNY and CDR2 is SVGAGI in the germline V gene (reference sequence). This chain's CDR3 is CASSYSISRAGGNQPQHF. In DNA form, the CDR3 reads TGTGCCAGCAGTTACTCGATATCCAGGGCTGGGGGCAATCAGCCCCAGCATTTT.

This clonotype was counted only a few times. The chain links TRBV20-1 to TRBJ2-2; tentative D call: TRBD2 (5 bases). CDR1 is DFQATT, CDR2 SNEGSKA, per germline (reference sequence). The CDR3 loop spans 15 amino acids. The germline V and J ends were trimmed by 1 base and 1 base, with 10 bases remaining between them. The CDR3 DNA is TGCAGTGCTAGAGGGGGAGCTAAGAACACCGGGGAGCTGTTTTTT. This translates into CSARGGAKNTGELFF.

The chain is built from TRBV13 and TRBJ2-2; 14 bases agree with TRBD2. Per the germline V gene, CDR1 is PRHDT and CDR2 is FYEKMQ (reference sequence). The CDR3 consists of 18 residues. V gave up 10 bases and J gave up 7 bases; unmatched junction bases: 17. The CDR3: CATLSTSGRAMRFGELFF. The DNA of the CDR3 is TGTGCCACCCTGTCGACTAGCGGGAGGGCCATGAGGTTCGGGGAGCTGTTTTTT.

This chain links TRBV7-9 with TRBJ2-7, with D possibly called TRBD1 or TRBD2 (5 bases each). V was trimmed by 8 bases and J by 3 bases, leaving 23 bases between them. CDR3 length equals 16 residues. Germline-derived CDR1 and CDR2 are SEHNR and FQNEAQ (reference sequence). For the CDR3, the DNA is TGTGCCAGCTCAGGCCTGCTGGGAGAGGGGTACTACGAGCAGTACGTC. It specifies CASSGLLGEGYYEQYV.

This clonotype was recorded many times. This chain joins TRBV7-2 and TRBJ2-7; possible D gene TRBD1, 6 bases. V lost 5 bases and J lost 5, with 16 bases in between. The length of the CDR3 is 14 residues. Germline V gene lookup returns CDR1 SGHTA and CDR2 FQGNSA. CDR3 sequence: CASSRYTGYNEQYF. The CDR3 coding sequence is TGTGCCAGCAGCCGTTACACAGGGTATAACGAGCAGTACTTC.

This clonotype occurred a few times. V gene TRBV19 combines with J gene TRBJ2-2; 8 positions match TRBD2. Trimming removed 0 bases from V and 1 base from J; junction bases left unmatched: 16. Germline CDR1 and CDR2: LNHDA and SQIVND (reference sequence). The CDR3 has 21 residues. CDR3 protein: CASSIDLLGLANARNTGELFF. In nucleotides, the CDR3 is TGTGCCAGTAGTATAGATCTATTAGGACTAGCCAACGCTAGGAACACCGGGGAGCTGTTTTTT. Using reference TRBV19 and TRBJ2-2 for the parts outside the CDR3, the full variable domain is DGGITQSPKYLFRKEGQNVTLSCEQNLNHDAMYWYRQDPGQGLRLIYYSQIVNDFQKGDIAEGYSVSREKKESFPLTVTSAQKNPTAFYLCASSIDLLGLANARNTGELFFGEGSRLTVL.

On this clonotype itself: A read error may produce the germline difference seen at one junction end. V gene TRBV5-6 combines with J gene TRBJ1-2; 7 bases are a match to TRBD1. CDR1 is SGHDT and CDR2 is YYEEEE in the germline V gene. This CDR3 comprises 13 residues. The CDR3 is CASRLDRIYGYTF. The CDR3, as DNA: TGTGCCAGCAGATTGGACAGGATTTATGGCTACACCTTC.

The chain carries TRBV28 and TRBJ2-1; either TRBD1 or TRBD2 may supply D (5 bases each). The CDR3 consists of 15 residues. Trimming removed 10 bases from V and 13 bases from J, with 29 bases in between. Germline CDR1 MDHEN, CDR2 SYDVKM. CDR3 nucleotides: TGTGCCACCAACGAGGCAGGGTCCCGGGGTATGATACAGTTCTTC. Its translation: CATNEAGSRGMIQFF.

The chain recombines TRBV2 with TRBJ2-1, with D possibly TRBD1 on 6 matching bases. Trimming stripped 4 bases from V and 6 bases from J, with 13 bases between. Germline assignment: CDR1 SNHLY and CDR2 FYNNEI. This CDR3 contains 14 residues. The CDR3 is CASSGTWTANEQFF. DNA for the CDR3: TGTGCCAGCAGTGGGACATGGACAGCCAATGAGCAGTTCTTC.

This clonotype showed up just a few times. The rearrangement joins TRBV6-1 to TRBJ2-1, with 7 nucleotides matching TRBD1. Germline V gene sequence: CDR1 MNHNS, CDR2 SASEGT. This CDR3 has 14 amino acids. The trim removed 6 bases at V and 2 bases at J, leaving 4 bases unmatched. In DNA form, the CDR3 reads TGTGCCAGCAGACAGGGGACCACCTACAATGAGCAGTTCTTC. Encoded protein: CASRQGTTYNEQFF.

This clonotype was seen more than once but under ten times. The chain has TRBV6-2 or TRBV6-3 and TRBJ2-7; 7 bases fit TRBD2. After removal of 2 bases from V and 5 bases from J, the junction contained 15 bases not matched to a gene. The germline V gene has CDR1 MNHEY and CDR2 SVGEGT. The length of the CDR3 is 17 residues. CDR3 in DNA: TGTGCCAGCAGTTACCCGATTCCCGTGGGAGGGCCGAACGAGCAGTACGTC. It is translated as CASSYPIPVGGPNEQYV.

This chain uses TRBV24-1 with TRBJ2-5, with TRBD2 matching 10 bases. V shed 9 bases and J 3 bases; nucleotides not matched to a gene: 9. Germline values: CDR1 KGHDR, CDR2 SFDVKD. The CDR3 loop spans 15 amino acids. CDR3 bases: TGTGCCACCCCCTCTACGCTAGCGGGAGAAGAGACCCAGTACTTC. Translation: CATPSTLAGEETQYF.

The sample holds a few counts of this clonotype. J is TRBJ1-5 and V is TRBV12-3 or TRBV12-4; D might be TRBD1 (6 bases). V shed 4 bases and J shed 7 bases, with 20 bases lying between them. The CDR3 consists of 16 residues. CDR3 region: CASSSWGGDRRQPQHF. CDR3 coding DNA: TGTGCCAGCAGTTCCTGGGGCGGCGACAGGAGGCAGCCCCAGCATTTT.